These 17 T cell receptor beta chains were sequenced from one sample in a study of blood T cells in healthy people across ages. Primers used in a second PCR of roughly 6 to 11 cycles were a sample-barcoded 5' primer and a J-beta primer mix. TCRdb redid the calling of the 5' RACE reads with MiXCR, one entry per CDR3 protein. The table has 700,000 to 950,000 distinct CDR3 sequences, about three fifths seen once. The sample consisted of blood. Receptor source: a man younger than 40 in good health.

This clonotype has just a few counts. In DNA form, the CDR3 reads TGCAGTGCTCCGGACAGGTACAATGAGCAGTTCTTC. Amino acids: CSAPDRYNEQFF. The chain carries TRBV20-1 and TRBJ2-1; 7 bases map to TRBD1. Germline CDR1 reads DFQATT; CDR2 reads SNEGSKA (reference sequence). The CDR3 sequence is 12 residues long. V shed 5 bases, J shed 4 bases, and the junction held 2 bases outside the gene matches.

This clonotype has just a few counts. V is TRBV25-1 and J is TRBJ1-6, with D tentatively TRBD1 (6 bases). The CDR3 extends over 16 amino acids. The V gene's germline CDR1 is MGHDK and CDR2 SYGVNS. Trimming shortened V by 4 bases and J by 0 bases, and 10 bases separated the two germline ends. The chain's CDR3 is CASSGGTSSYNSPLHF. CDR3 nucleotides: TGTGCCAGCAGTGGAGGGACATCCTCCTATAATTCACCCCTCCACTTT.

To note about this clonotype: The germline gene is not matched at one end of the junction; a read error may be the cause. The genes are TRBV15 and TRBJ2-7, with D unclear. CDR1 is LNHNV, CDR2 YYDKDF, per germline (reference sequence). This CDR3 is built from 15 residues. The CDR3 DNA reads TGTGCCACCCGCAGCCTCGGAGATCGGGCCGACGAGCAGTACTTC. Its protein product is CATRSLGDRADEQYF.

The chain carries TRBV12-3 or TRBV12-4 and TRBJ2-3; D is ambiguous. The V gene lost 5 bases and the J gene lost 0 bases, with 12 bases spanning the gap. CDR3 length: 15 residues. CDR3 sequence reads: CASSPDFTSTDTQYF. The CDR3 DNA reads as TGTGCCAGCAGTCCAGACTTTACTAGCACAGATACGCAGTATTTT.

The rearrangement uses TRBV20-1 and TRBJ2-5; tentative D call: TRBD1 (5 bases). The J call may be mistaken, given a closer DNA end match to TRBJ2-7. The germline V gene has CDR1 DFQATT and CDR2 SNEGSKA (reference sequence). This CDR3 region has 14 residues. This CDR3 reads CSARGKGVPYEQYF. CDR3 DNA: TGCAGTGCTAGGGGGAAAGGGGTACCCTACGAGCAGTACTTC.

The chain couples TRBV12-3 or TRBV12-4 to TRBJ2-7; D is unclear. This CDR3 is 12 amino acids long. V gave up 3 bases and J gave up 5 bases, with 8 bases separating them. CDR3 region: CASSLGQDEQYF. CDR3 nucleotides: TGTGCCAGCAGTTTGGGCCAGGACGAGCAGTACTTC.

V gene TRBV5-1 combines with J gene TRBJ2-4; 8 bases are a match to TRBD1. With the DNA end fitting TRBJ2-7 better, the J assignment may be wrong. This CDR3 region has 15 residues. Germline assignment: CDR1 SGHRS and CDR2 YFSETQ. The CDR3 region is CASSLTPGQAYEQYF. CDR3 DNA sequence: TGCGCCAGCAGCCTAACCCCGGGACAGGCCTACGAGCAGTACTTC.

This clonotype was counted many times. The genes are TRBV29-1 and TRBJ2-3, with D perhaps assigned TRBD1 or TRBD2 (5 bases each). The CDR3 contains 12 residues. CDR1 and CDR2 (germline): SQVTM, ANQGSEA. Trimming removed 6 bases from V and 6 bases from J, with 13 bases in between. CDR3: CSVGTLLDTQYF. The CDR3 nucleotides read TGCAGCGTGGGGACCTTGCTGGATACGCAGTATTTT.

CDR3 sequence reads: CASSIRLASEQYF. CDR3 DNA sequence: TGTGCCAGCAGCATCCGACTAGCGAGCGAGCAGTACTTC. This chain connects TRBV7-9 to TRBJ2-7, with 8 nucleotides matching TRBD2. The CDR3 sequence is 13 residues long. V dropped 5 bases and J dropped 6; count of bases not matched to a gene: 6. Germline V CDR1 and CDR2: SEHNR, FQNEAQ (reference sequence).

This clonotype was observed a handful of times. The chain combines TRBV10-3 with TRBJ2-3; 14 bases agree with TRBD2. After removal of 8 bases from V and 5 bases from J, the junction contained 0 bases not matched to a gene. The CDR3 runs to 13 residues. Germline lookup yields CDR1 ENHRY and CDR2 SYGVKD. CDR3 residues: CAIGLAGGDTQYF. As DNA, the CDR3 is TGTGCCATCGGACTAGCGGGGGGAGATACGCAGTATTTT.

The chain uses TRBV19 and TRBJ2-7; the D call may be TRBD1 or TRBD2 (5 bases each). The CDR3 is made up of 15 amino acids. V lost 5 bases and J lost 3, with 17 bases in between. CDR1 and CDR2 from the germline V gene are LNHDA and SQIVND (reference sequence). In nucleotides, the CDR3 is TGTGCCAGTAGTGTGGGACCTCCTATCTTCTACGAGCAGTACTTC. This sequence encodes CASSVGPPIFYEQYF.

The CDR3 region is CASGPRETQYF. CDR3 in DNA: TGTGCTAGTGGTCCCAGGGAGACCCAGTACTTC. This chain connects TRBV12-5 to TRBJ2-4; D unresolved. The J call may be wrong; the DNA end is better matched by TRBJ2-5. CDR3 length: 11 amino acids. The germline CDR1 and CDR2 sequences are LGHNT and FRNRAP.

V usage is TRBV5-1 and J usage is TRBJ2-7; no clear D. The CDR3 contains 14 residues. The germline V and J ends were trimmed by 0 bases and 0 bases, with 7 bases remaining between them. Germline V CDR1 and CDR2: SGHRS, YFSETQ. The CDR3 DNA reads as TGCGCCAGCAGCTTGGAACTGAGCTCCTACGAGCAGTACTTC. This encodes CASSLELSSYEQYF.

This clonotype was observed a few times. For the CDR3, the DNA is TGTGCCAGCAGACCGCGGGACAGGAGCTCCTACGAGCAGTACTTC. Protein product: CASRPRDRSSYEQYF. This chain connects TRBV7-2 to TRBJ2-7, with 8 positions matching TRBD1. The V gene end was trimmed by 6 bases and the J gene end by 0 bases; junction bases not matched to a gene: 7. The germline CDR1 and CDR2 sequences are SGHTA and FQGNSA. The CDR3 runs 15 residues.

V is TRBV20-1 and J is TRBJ1-2; 11 nucleotides agree with TRBD1. The V gene's germline CDR1 is DFQATT and CDR2 SNEGSKA (reference sequence). This CDR3 has 14 residues. The ends lost 5 bases at V and 9 bases at J; junction bases unmatched: 11. CDR3 bases: TGCAGTGCTTCCGGACAGGGGGCCCTTTTGAGCTACACCTTC. It is translated as CSASGQGALLSYTF.

This clonotype was detected only a few times. The chain uses TRBV7-2 and TRBJ2-3; 8 bases match TRBD2. CDR3 length: 15 residues. V lost 5 bases to trimming and J lost 1 base; unmatched junction nucleotides: 5. The germline CDR1 and CDR2 sequences are SGHTA and FQGNSA. The chain's CDR3 is CASSPDGGGTDTQYF. As DNA, the CDR3 is TGTGCCAGCAGCCCGGACGGGGGGGGCACAGATACGCAGTATTTT.

This clonotype was seen a few times. The gene calls are TRBV9 and TRBJ2-5; the D is unclear. The CDR3 totals 13 residues. Trimming took off 0 bases at V and 1 base at J, with 4 bases between the two ends. Germline values: CDR1 SGDLS, CDR2 YYNGEE. This CDR3 is CASSVAVQETQYF. The DNA for the CDR3 is TGTGCCAGCAGCGTAGCAGTCCAAGAGACCCAGTACTTC.